This T cell receptor (beta chain) was recovered during a study of blood T cells in healthy people across ages. Study-wide points: Calculation of diversity from one million T cells yielded estimates considered to be underestimates. CMV infection status of these donors was not known.

This CDR3 is 15 amino acids long. J lost 0 bases, V lost 4 bases, and 5 bases had no gene match. Germline CDR1 reads MNHEY; CDR2 reads SVGEGT. This clonotype has just a few counts. The antigen remains undetermined. The authors drew around 11 milliliters of peripheral blood from each donor. Primers used in a second PCR of roughly 6 to 12 cycles were a sample-barcoded 5' primer and a J-beta primer mix. TCRdb re-called the 5' RACE reads through MiXCR, storing one row per CDR3 protein. The sample carries 1.5 million to 2 million distinct CDR3 sequences, around 48% recorded once. The clonotype comes from a woman between 35 and 50 years old in good health. Sequenced input: blood. The gene calls are TRBV6-2 or TRBV6-3 and TRBJ2-7; 8 bases match TRBD1. The CDR3 region is CASSFGQGLSYEQYF. In DNA, the CDR3 is TGTGCCAGCAGTTTCGGACAGGGCCTCTCCTACGAGCAGTACTTC.